Described below is a single TCR beta chain sequence and its context. As yet, its antigen is unknown. A read error may produce the germline difference seen at one junction end. Time point indicated: longitudinal time-point 3. PBMCs stored at -80 C, 2 million in total, were the source of the unsorted libraries. This sample stems from a study of neurological immune-mediated disorders. Regarding the study as a whole: The most TCR clonal expansion was seen in HTLV-1-associated myelopathy, whereas the least was seen in multiple sclerosis, below the level in healthy controls.

By 5'RACE with 10-nucleotide random UMIs, the cDNA was made. Every sequencing run returned over 180 million TCR-beta sequences, which were derived from 15-18 subjects. Using its own MiXCR run on the 5' RACE reads, TCRdb lists one record per CDR3 protein. The repertoire holds roughly 49,000 distinct CDR3 sequences, with 10% to 15% as singletons. There are 14 residues in the CDR3. The germline V gene has CDR1 SGDLS and CDR2 YYNGEE. V gene TRBV9 combines with J gene TRBJ1-1, with D possibly TRBD1 on 6 matching bases. The specimen was PBMCs. The sequence was collected from a male donor with HTLV-1-associated myelopathy (HAM/TSP). The CDR3 nucleotides are TGTACCAGCAGCGCACAACAGGGAGGAACTGAAGCTTTCTTT. Its translation: CTSSAQQGGTEAFF. The entire variable domain, with the rest obtained from reference TRBV9 and TRBJ1-1, is as follows: DSGVTQTPKHLITATGQRVTLRCSPRSGDLSVYWYQQSLDQGLQFLIQYYNGEERAKGNILERFSAQQFPDLHSELNLSSLELGDSALYFCTSSAQQGGTEAFFGQGTRLTVV.